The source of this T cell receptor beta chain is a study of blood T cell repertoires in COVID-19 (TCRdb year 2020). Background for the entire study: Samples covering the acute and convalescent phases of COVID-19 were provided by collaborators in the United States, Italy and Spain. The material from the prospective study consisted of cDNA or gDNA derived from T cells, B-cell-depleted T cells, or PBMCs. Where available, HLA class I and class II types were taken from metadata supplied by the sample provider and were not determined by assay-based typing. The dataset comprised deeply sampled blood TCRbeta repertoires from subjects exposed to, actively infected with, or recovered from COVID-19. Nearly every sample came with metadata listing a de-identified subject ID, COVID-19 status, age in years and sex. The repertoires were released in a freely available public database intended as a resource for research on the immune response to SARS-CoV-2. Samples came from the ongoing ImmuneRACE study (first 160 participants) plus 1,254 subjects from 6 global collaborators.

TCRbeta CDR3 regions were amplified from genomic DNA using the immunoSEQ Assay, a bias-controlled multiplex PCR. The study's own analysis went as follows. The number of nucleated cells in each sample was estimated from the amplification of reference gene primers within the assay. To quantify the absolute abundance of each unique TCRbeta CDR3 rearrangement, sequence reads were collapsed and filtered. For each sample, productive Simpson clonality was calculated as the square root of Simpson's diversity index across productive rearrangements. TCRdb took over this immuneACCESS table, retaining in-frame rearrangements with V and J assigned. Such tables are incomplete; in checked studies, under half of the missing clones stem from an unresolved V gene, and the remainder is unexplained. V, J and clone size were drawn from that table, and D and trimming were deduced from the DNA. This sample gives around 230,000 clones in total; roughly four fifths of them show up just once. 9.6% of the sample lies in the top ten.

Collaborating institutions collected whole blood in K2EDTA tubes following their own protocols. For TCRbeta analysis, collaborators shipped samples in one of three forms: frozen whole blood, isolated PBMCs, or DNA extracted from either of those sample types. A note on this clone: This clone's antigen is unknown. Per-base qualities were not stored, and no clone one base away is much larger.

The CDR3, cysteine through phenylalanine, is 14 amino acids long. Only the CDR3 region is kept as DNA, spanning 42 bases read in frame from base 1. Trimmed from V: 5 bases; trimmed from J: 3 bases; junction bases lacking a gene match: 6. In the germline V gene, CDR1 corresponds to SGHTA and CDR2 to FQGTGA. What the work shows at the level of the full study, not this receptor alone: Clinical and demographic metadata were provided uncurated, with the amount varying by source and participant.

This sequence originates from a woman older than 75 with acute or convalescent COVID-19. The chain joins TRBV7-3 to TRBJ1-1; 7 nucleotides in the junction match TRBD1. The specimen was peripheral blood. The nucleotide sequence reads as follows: TGTGCCAGCAGCCAGGGGACAGTAGACACTGAAGCTTTCTTT. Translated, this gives CASSQGTVDTEAFF.